This TCR beta chain was identified during a study of blood T cell repertoires in COVID-19. Study at large: Researchers got acute and convalescent COVID-19 samples from the United States, Italy and Spain.

In the original processing: Amplification of reference gene primers provided the estimated nucleated cell counts. The repertoire was sequenced with immunoSEQ multiplex PCR; TCRdb's copy has only in-frame clones and lacks some. V, J and clone size were drawn from that table, and D and trimming were deduced from the DNA. This table has 350,000 to 550,000 clones, roughly nine tenths appearing once. There are many counts of this clone. Enrollees, about 18 to 95 years old, lived in around 23 US areas. Clinical history as reported by participants underpinned cohort assignment. The sequencing sample was made of PBMCs or T cells enriched from blood (not recorded which). The sequence came from a man aged 25-45 years who had recovered from COVID-19.

The CDR3 region has the DNA TGTGCCAGTAGTAACTTGGCAGGGGCTGAAGCTTTCTTT. Translation: CASSNLAGAEAFF. The chain joins TRBV19 to TRBJ1-1; D perhaps matches TRBD1 (6 bases). From germline, CDR1 is LNHDA and CDR2 SQIVND (reference sequence). The length of the CDR3 is 13 residues. Trimming removed 4 bases at V and 6 bases at J, with 12 bases between.